The next 23 T cell receptor beta chains were all read from a single sample in a study of T cell repertoires in cytomegalovirus infection. One entry per CDR3 protein, called by TCRdb with MiXCR from the reads. The sample lists approximately 70,000 distinct CDR3 sequences; 3% to 4% were seen once. Material: PBMCs. Receptor source: a human donor in good health (CMV status not recorded). Some clones in this sample may be carry-over from other donors' samples.

This clonotype showed up many times. This chain uses TRBV7-3 with TRBJ2-2; D tentatively fits TRBD1 or TRBD2 (7 bases each). The CDR3 has 17 residues. V lost 0 bases and J lost 2, with 13 bases in between. Germline V CDR1 and CDR2: SGHTA, FQGTGA. This CDR3 reads CASSLTGGTANTGELFF. In DNA, the CDR3 is TGTGCCAGCAGCTTAACGGGGGGGACAGCTAACACCGGGGAGCTGTTTTTT.

At least ten counts were recorded for this clonotype. The chain has TRBV5-1 and TRBJ2-5; D not resolved. Germline assignment: CDR1 SGHRS and CDR2 YFSETQ. The CDR3 spans 16 residues. With 0 bases removed from V and 2 bases from J, the gap between germline ends came to 14 bases. Here the CDR3 DNA reads TGCGCCAGCAGCTTGGTATACACCATCGAACAAGAGACCCAGTACTTC. Protein product: CASSLVYTIEQETQYF.

This clonotype was observed many times. The gene calls are TRBV11-3 and TRBJ2-7, with a tentative D call TRBD2 (5 bases). Germline V CDR1 and CDR2: SGHNT, YENEEA. Trimming left V 5 bases short and J 2 bases short, with 22 bases between. The CDR3 runs to 17 residues. CDR3 nucleotide sequence: TGTGCCAGCAGCGCTAAGGGAGAGAGCGCGGAAACCTACGAGCAGTACTTC. Encoded protein: CASSAKGESAETYEQYF.

This clonotype appeared many times. The chain couples TRBV12-5 to TRBJ2-1; D is uncertain. The germline V gene has CDR1 LGHNT and CDR2 FRNRAP. The germline V and J ends were trimmed by 9 bases and 7 bases, with 22 bases remaining between them. CDR3 length equals 15 residues. CDR3 sequence: CASVPTALEMNEQFF. The CDR3 DNA is TGTGCTAGCGTGCCGACTGCCCTAGAGATGAATGAGCAGTTCTTC.

This clonotype was seen repeatedly, ten times or more. The V and J genes are TRBV12-3 or TRBV12-4 and TRBJ2-1, with 7 bases aligning to TRBD2. The CDR3 contains 15 residues. After removal of 5 bases from V and 5 bases from J, the junction contained 9 bases not matched to a gene. This chain's CDR3 is CASSPWLAENNEQFF. The DNA of the CDR3 is TGTGCCAGCAGTCCTTGGCTAGCGGAGAACAATGAGCAGTTCTTC.

This clonotype was observed many times. This chain links TRBV7-2 with TRBJ2-1, with a weak D call TRBD1 (5 bases). Trimming took off 2 bases at V and 0 bases at J, with 14 bases between the two ends. Germline V lookup: CDR1 SGHTA, CDR2 FQGNSA. This CDR3 is built from 17 residues. The DNA for the CDR3 is TGTGCCAGCAGCTTACCCCGACAGTTGATCTCCTACAATGAGCAGTTCTTC. This translates into CASSLPRQLISYNEQFF.

At least ten counts were recorded for this clonotype. The chain combines TRBV7-3 with TRBJ1-1; no definite D call. This CDR3 region has 14 residues. Germline V gene data show CDR1 as SGHTA and CDR2 as FQGTGA. Trimming took off 5 bases at V and 1 base at J, with 11 bases between the two ends. In nucleotides, the CDR3 is TGTGCCAGCAGCAATGATGACGGGAACACTGAAGCTTTCTTT. Translating gives CASSNDDGNTEAFF. Supplemented by reference TRBV7-3 and TRBJ1-1, the full variable domain reads GAGVSQTPSNKVTEKGKYVELRCDPISGHTALYWYRQSLGQGPEFLIYFQGTGAADDSGLPNDRFFAVRPEGSVSTLKIQRTERGDSAVYLCASSNDDGNTEAFFGQGTRLTVV.

This clonotype was observed many times. The chain employs TRBV7-2 and TRBJ2-2; the D is unclear. V lost 1 base and J lost 1, with 4 bases in between. The germline gives CDR1 SGHTA, CDR2 FQGNSA. This CDR3 comprises 14 residues. CDR3 loop: CASSLVVNTGELFF. The CDR3 coding sequence is TGTGCCAGCAGCTTAGTCGTGAACACCGGGGAGCTGTTTTTT.

Only a few counts were recorded for this clonotype. V is TRBV29-1 and J is TRBJ2-7; tentatively, D is TRBD1 (7 bases). Germline V lookup: CDR1 SQVTM, CDR2 ANQGSEA. The CDR3 covers 14 residues. V lost 0 bases, J lost 9 bases, and 18 bases lay in between. CDR3 region: CSVEDRPGGGGQYF. CDR3 nucleotides: TGCAGCGTTGAAGATCGCCCAGGGGGAGGAGGGCAGTACTTC.

The table lists this clonotype with a few counts. The chain recombines TRBV24-1 with TRBJ2-7, with TRBD2 as a possible D gene (5 bases). From germline, CDR1 is KGHDR and CDR2 SFDVKD. The CDR3 runs 12 residues. The germline V and J ends were trimmed by 3 bases and 5 bases, with 7 bases remaining between them. The CDR3 nucleotides are TGTGCCACCAGTGATGCGGGCGACGAGCAGTACTTC. Its protein product is CATSDAGDEQYF.

This clonotype was seen repeatedly, ten times or more. The chain joins TRBV5-6 to TRBJ2-2, with D perhaps being TRBD1 or TRBD2 (6 bases each). Germline V gene lookup returns CDR1 SGHDT and CDR2 YYEEEE. V gave up 3 bases and J gave up 0 bases, with 12 bases separating them. This CDR3 region has 16 residues. The CDR3, as DNA: TGTGCCAGCAGCTATGGGGGCGGGACGAACACCGGGGAGCTGTTTTTT. Translated: CASSYGGGTNTGELFF.

This clonotype occurred many times. The chain links TRBV6-2 or TRBV6-3 to TRBJ2-2; 7 positions match TRBD1. J was trimmed by 1 base and V by 7 bases; bases with no gene match: 3. The germline V gene encodes CDR1 MNHEY and CDR2 SVGEGT. The CDR3 covers 14 residues. In nucleotides, the CDR3 is TGTGCCAGCACCCGGACAGGGAACACCGGGGAGCTGTTTTTT. It translates to CASTRTGNTGELFF.

There are many counts of this clonotype. The chain links TRBV29-1 to TRBJ1-2, with D maybe TRBD1 (6 bases). Trimming took off 7 bases at V and 2 bases at J, with 11 bases between the two ends. In germline, CDR1 is SQVTM, CDR2 ANQGSEA. This CDR3 is built from 12 residues. The CDR3 here is CSGTEGNYGYTF. In DNA form, the CDR3 reads TGCAGCGGGACAGAGGGAAACTATGGCTACACCTTC.

This clonotype was seen at least ten times. The V call is TRBV7-2, the J call TRBJ2-3; TRBD2 matches 7 bases. Per germline, CDR1 SGHTA and CDR2 FQGNSA. J gave up 5 bases and V 2 bases, and 7 bases lay outside the gene matches. The CDR3 sequence is 15 residues long. The CDR3 DNA reads TGTGCCAGCAGCTTACAGCGGGGTTGGCGAGATACGCAGTATTTT. This gives the protein CASSLQRGWRDTQYF. Full variable domain (missing parts from reference TRBV7-2 and TRBJ2-3): GAGVSQSPSNKVTEKGKDVELRCDPISGHTALYWYRQSLGQGLEFLIYFQGNSAPDKSGLPSDRFSAERTGGSVSTLTIQRTQQEDSAVYLCASSLQRGWRDTQYFGPGTRLTVL.

This clonotype was observed at least ten times. The CDR3 DNA sequence: TGTGCCAGCAACCCAACCGGGGACTTCTCCGGGGGAAACACCATATATTTT. This encodes CASNPTGDFSGGNTIYF. This sequence joins TRBV7-3 and TRBJ1-3; possibly TRBD1 for D (5 bases). Germline CDR1 reads SGHTA; CDR2 reads FQGTGA. This CDR3 spans 17 amino acids. V lost 7 bases and J lost 4, with 23 bases in between. The full variable domain, rest sourced from reference TRBV7-3 and TRBJ1-3, is GAGVSQTPSNKVTEKGKYVELRCDPISGHTALYWYRQSLGQGPEFLIYFQGTGAADDSGLPNDRFFAVRPEGSVSTLKIQRTERGDSAVYLCASNPTGDFSGGNTIYFGEGSWLTVV.

This clonotype was picked up many times. The rearrangement joins TRBV7-2 to TRBJ1-1; D is possibly TRBD1 (5 bases). Germline V lookup: CDR1 SGHTA, CDR2 FQGNSA. Trimming stripped 6 bases from V and 5 bases from J, with 19 bases between. CDR3 length equals 15 residues. The CDR3 spells CASRLVVGTGTEAFF. The CDR3 DNA reads as TGTGCCAGCAGACTGGTTGTAGGGACGGGAACTGAAGCTTTCTTT.

The chain joins TRBV4-3 to TRBJ2-1, with TRBD1 matching 10 bases. This CDR3 is 16 amino acids long. The germline CDR1 and CDR2 sequences are LGHNA and YSLEER. V gave up 0 bases and J gave up 7 bases; unmatched junction bases: 6. The CDR3 DNA reads as TGCGCCAGCAGCCAAGAGGGGGGACAGGGGAGAAATGAGCAGTTCTTC. Translating gives CASSQEGGQGRNEQFF.

This clonotype was recorded many times. The CDR3 here is CASSLNPADTQYF. As DNA, the CDR3 is TGTGCCAGCAGCTTAAATCCCGCAGATACGCAGTATTTT. The chain has TRBV7-9 and TRBJ2-3; D remains ambiguous. V gave up 2 bases and J gave up 4 bases, with 7 bases separating them. CDR1 and CDR2 from the germline V gene are SEHNR and FQNEAQ (reference sequence). The length of the CDR3 is 13 residues.

This clonotype was found many times. J is TRBJ1-1 and V is TRBV7-2; D call uncertain. The CDR3 length is 14 residues. V shed 5 bases and J shed 4 bases, with 14 bases lying between them. Germline V gene lookup returns CDR1 SGHTA and CDR2 FQGNSA. The CDR3 coding sequence is TGTGCCAGCAGCGCACCGGGTTGGAGCACTGAAGCTTTCTTT. Its translation: CASSAPGWSTEAFF.

Many counts were recorded for this clonotype. This rearrangement joins TRBV6-1 to TRBJ1-5; D ambiguous. CDR1 is MNHNS, CDR2 SASEGT, per germline. The CDR3 covers 16 residues. With 6 bases removed from V and 3 bases from J, the gap between germline ends came to 18 bases. The CDR3 sequence is CASRNNAGISNQPQHF. The CDR3 DNA follows: TGTGCCAGCAGGAATAATGCCGGGATCTCCAATCAGCCCCAGCATTTT.

This clonotype was detected many times. V and J are TRBV5-4 and TRBJ1-2; D unclear. Germline CDR1 and CDR2: SGHNT and YYREEE (reference sequence). The CDR3 totals 14 residues. Trimming stripped 0 bases from V and 4 bases from J, with 10 bases between. Here the CDR3 DNA reads TGTGCCAGCAGCTTGGATGGGTTTTCCTATGGCTACACCTTC. Protein product: CASSLDGFSYGYTF.

The table lists this clonotype with many counts. The chain has TRBV20-1 and TRBJ2-5; possibly TRBD1 or TRBD2 for D (5 bases each). V shed 4 bases and J shed 4 bases, with 19 bases lying between them. This CDR3 contains 15 residues. CDR1 and CDR2 from the germline V gene are DFQATT and SNEGSKA (reference sequence). The CDR3 region is CSATSGTQIAETQYF. CDR3 coding DNA: TGCAGTGCTACCTCCGGGACGCAAATTGCAGAGACCCAGTACTTC.

In this sample, this clonotype turned up many times. The CDR3 coding sequence is TGTGCCAGCAGTTACGGCGAGGGATTTGAGCAGTACTTC. Its protein is CASSYGEGFEQYF. The gene calls are TRBV6-2 or TRBV6-3 and TRBJ2-7; D perhaps matches TRBD2 (5 bases). V was trimmed by 2 bases and J by 7 bases, leaving 12 bases between them. The CDR3 runs 13 residues. Germline CDR1 MNHEY, CDR2 SVGEGT.